This TCR beta chain was found in a study of blood T cells in healthy people across ages. The study's findings and limits: Conclusively comparing naive with antigen-experienced cells was impossible with unsorted PBMCs. With naive T cell percentage, TCR beta diversity showed a strong correlation.

As to this clonotype: The antigen is unknown.

The V end lost 5 bases, the J end lost 2 bases, and 21 bases lay between the germline ends. The germline CDR1 and CDR2 sequences are SEHNR and FQNEAQ (reference sequence). The CDR3 is made up of 17 amino acids. A second roughly 6 to 12 cycle PCR used barcoded and J-beta primers. Each cDNA molecule received a tag from a template-switch adaptor that had 12 random nucleotides. One entry per CDR3 protein, called by TCRdb with MiXCR from the 5' RACE reads. The sample includes some 1.5 million distinct CDR3 sequences, roughly 43% of them seen just once. The receptor's source is a woman aged 18-35 years in good health. Material for sequencing was blood. The chain employs TRBV7-9 and TRBJ1-2; tentatively, D is TRBD1 (5 bases). The CDR3, as DNA: TGTGCCAGCAGCCCCCGGGACCCAGACGTTAACAACTATGGCTACACCTTC. This gives the protein CASSPRDPDVNNYGYTF.